This entry describes one T cell receptor beta chain. This entry belongs to a study of blood T cell repertoires in COVID-19. Method: immunoSEQ multiplex PCR; TCRdb's copy keeps in-frame clones and lacks some. Here the sample spans about 250,000 clones, approximately 89% being singletons. V gave up 4 bases and J gave up 4 bases, with 11 bases separating them. Germline V gives CDR1 SGHTA, CDR2 FQGNSA. The CDR3 extends over 13 amino acids. This clonotype originated in a woman aged 40 to 50 who had been exposed to COVID-19. The specimen sequenced was PBMCs or T cells enriched from blood (not recorded which). This rearrangement joins TRBV7-2 to TRBJ2-7; no firm D call. As DNA, the CDR3 is TGTGCCAGCAGCTCCGGGTATTTTTACGAGCAGTACTTC. Its protein is CASSSGYFYEQYF.